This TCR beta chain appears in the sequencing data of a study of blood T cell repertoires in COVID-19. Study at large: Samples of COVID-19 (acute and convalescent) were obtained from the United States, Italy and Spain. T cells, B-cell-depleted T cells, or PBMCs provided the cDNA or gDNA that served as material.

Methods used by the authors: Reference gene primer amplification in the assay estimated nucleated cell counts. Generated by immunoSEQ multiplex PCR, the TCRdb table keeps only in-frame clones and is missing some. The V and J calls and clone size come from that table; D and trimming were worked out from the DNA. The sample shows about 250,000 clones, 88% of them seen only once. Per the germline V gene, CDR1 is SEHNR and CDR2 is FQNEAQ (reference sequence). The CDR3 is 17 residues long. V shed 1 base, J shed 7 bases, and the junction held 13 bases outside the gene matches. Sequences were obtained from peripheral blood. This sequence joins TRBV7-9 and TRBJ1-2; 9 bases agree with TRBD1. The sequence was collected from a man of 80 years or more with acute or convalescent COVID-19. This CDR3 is CASSLDSRQGDAVGYTF. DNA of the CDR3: TGTGCCAGCAGCTTAGATTCCCGACAGGGGGACGCTGTTGGCTACACCTTC.